One sample yielded the 5 T cell receptor beta chains listed below, sequenced in a study of cytomegalovirus exposure and HLA in healthy donors. Measured with immunoSEQ multiplex PCR; TCRdb has only the in-frame clones, and not every one. The table lists around 63,000 clones, more than 80% of them singletons. Source material: PBMCs. These receptors were taken from a woman under 30 in good health and CMV-seronegative.

CDR3 in amino acids: CASSRSRTGRETQYF. In nucleotides, the CDR3 is TGTGCCAGCAGCCGGTCGAGGACAGGGAGGGAGACCCAGTACTTC. J is TRBJ2-5 and V is TRBV7-6, with 8 positions matching TRBD1. The germline V gene encodes CDR1 SGHVS and CDR2 FNYEAQ. V shed 5 bases and J 5 bases; nucleotides not matched to a gene: 10. The CDR3 has 15 residues.

The rearrangement links TRBV7-9 to TRBJ1-6; D is unclear. Between the trimmed V and J ends, which lost 2 bases and 10 bases, there was a span of 12 bases. The CDR3 sequence is 14 residues long. Germline CDR1 reads SEHNR; CDR2 reads FQNEAQ (reference sequence). CDR3 nucleotide sequence: TGTGCCAGCAGCTTACCCAGCCGGGAGTCACCCCTCCACTTT. Translated: CASSLPSRESPLHF.

The V and J genes are TRBV28 and TRBJ1-2; the match to TRBD1 covers 11 bases. The CDR3 has 21 residues. J lost 5 bases, V lost 1 base, and 21 bases had no gene match. Looked up from germline, CDR1 is MDHEN and CDR2 is SYDVKM. The CDR3 DNA is TGTGCCAGCAGTTTATTTCTGGTGCCCGCTAGGAGGACAGGGGGCTGGTATGGCTACACCTTC. Protein sequence: CASSLFLVPARRTGGWYGYTF.

This sequence joins TRBV10-3 and TRBJ2-5; TRBD2 might be the D (6 bases). The CDR3 runs to 15 residues. The V gene lost 0 bases and the J gene lost 2 bases, with 10 bases spanning the gap. From germline, CDR1 is ENHRY and CDR2 SYGVKD. The CDR3 nucleotides are TGTGCCATCAGTGAGTCATCGGGACTTCAAGAGACCCAGTACTTC. It translates to CAISESSGLQETQYF.

The chain recombines TRBV28 with TRBJ1-2; tentative D call: TRBD1 (6 bases). V shed 6 bases and J shed 5 bases, with 19 bases lying between them. In germline, CDR1 is MDHEN, CDR2 SYDVKM. The CDR3 length is 15 residues. This CDR3 is CASSQFTGYSYGYTF. CDR3 sequence (DNA): TGTGCCAGCAGCCAATTCACAGGGTATTCGTATGGCTACACCTTC.